This paragraph reports one T cell receptor (beta chain). CDR3 length equals 15 residues. The V end lost 5 bases, the J end lost 7 bases, and 18 bases lay between the germline ends. Germline loops: CDR1 KGHSH, CDR2 LQKENI. The record originates from a study of T cell changes during pregnancy in multiple sclerosis. TCRdb keeps only in-frame clones here, not all; method: immunoSEQ multiplex PCR. In the table there are around 70,000 clones, over 80% of which are singletons. The V gene is TRBV18, the J gene TRBJ1-5; TRBD1 is a possible D gene (6 bases). The receptor comes from a female donor with multiple sclerosis, enrolled in a pregnancy study. The material sequenced was peripheral blood, taken before pregnancy. CDR3 in amino acids: CASSDTGINRQPQHF. The CDR3 region has the DNA TGTGCCAGCTCAGATACAGGGATAAATCGACAGCCCCAGCATTTT.